This TCR beta chain stems from a study of persistence of HIV-infected CD4 T cells. Overlapping HIV-1 Gag 15-mer peptides at roughly 1 ug per peptide per mL were used. CD40L/CD69 double-negative CD45RO-high memory CD4+ T cells were collected. For around 17 hours, CD8-depleted PBMCs received anti-CD28/CD49d costimulation, a CD40-blocking antibody and enfuvirtide. Germline CDR1 reads ENHRY; CDR2 reads SYGVKD. There are 15 residues in the CDR3. V was cut by 6 bases and J by 6 bases, with 20 bases left in between. Sequencing used immunoSEQ version 4 in survey mode. Some clones are missing from TCRdb's copy, which holds only in-frame ones; the method was immunoSEQ multiplex PCR. The data contain roughly 60,000 clones, just under 75% of them seen just once; the ten biggest clones take up 1.5% to 2%. For this clone: Its antigen remains unknown.

This clonotype was sampled from an adult man with HIV who was CMV-seropositive. This chain connects TRBV10-3 to TRBJ1-2; possible D gene TRBD1, 6 bases. This material consisted of CD4+ T cells sorted from PBMCs after 18-hour stimulation, taken from a patient who received antiretroviral therapy. This chain's CDR3 is CAIRSLRGVGNGYTF. The DNA for the CDR3 is TGTGCCATCAGGAGCTTGAGGGGGGTCGGGAATGGCTACACCTTC.